This T cell receptor beta chain was profiled in a study of T cell responses to AZD1222 COVID-19 vaccine. Per germline, CDR1 SGHRS and CDR2 YFSETQ. CDR3 length: 15 amino acids. The junction had 3 bases not matched to a gene; V was cut back by 0 bases and J by 6 bases. TCRdb keeps only in-frame clones here, not all; method: immunoSEQ multiplex PCR. The repertoire includes 80,000 to 90,000 clones, around 91% of them detected once, and 5.2% sits in the top ten. The rearrangement uses TRBV5-1 and TRBJ1-6; 7 bases line up with TRBD1. This sequence was found in an adult in good health. The sample in question was peripheral blood, obtained on day 0 of MenACWY control vaccination. DNA for the CDR3: TGCGCCAGCAGCTTGGGGGGACAGTCTAATTCACCCCTCCACTTT. This codes for CASSLGGQSNSPLHF.